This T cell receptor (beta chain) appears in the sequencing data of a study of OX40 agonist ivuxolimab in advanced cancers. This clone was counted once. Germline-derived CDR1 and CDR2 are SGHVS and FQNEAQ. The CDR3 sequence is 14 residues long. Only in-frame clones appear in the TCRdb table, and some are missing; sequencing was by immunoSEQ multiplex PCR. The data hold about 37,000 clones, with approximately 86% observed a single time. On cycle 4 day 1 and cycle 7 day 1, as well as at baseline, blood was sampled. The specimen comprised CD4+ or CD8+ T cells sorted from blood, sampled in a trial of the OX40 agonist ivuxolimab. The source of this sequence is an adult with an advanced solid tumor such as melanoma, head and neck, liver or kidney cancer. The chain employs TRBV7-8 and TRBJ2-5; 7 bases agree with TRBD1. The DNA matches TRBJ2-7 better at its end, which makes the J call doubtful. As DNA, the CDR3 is TGTGCCAGCAGCTTAGAGCAGGGGGTCTACGAGCAGTACTTC. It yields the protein CASSLEQGVYEQYF.